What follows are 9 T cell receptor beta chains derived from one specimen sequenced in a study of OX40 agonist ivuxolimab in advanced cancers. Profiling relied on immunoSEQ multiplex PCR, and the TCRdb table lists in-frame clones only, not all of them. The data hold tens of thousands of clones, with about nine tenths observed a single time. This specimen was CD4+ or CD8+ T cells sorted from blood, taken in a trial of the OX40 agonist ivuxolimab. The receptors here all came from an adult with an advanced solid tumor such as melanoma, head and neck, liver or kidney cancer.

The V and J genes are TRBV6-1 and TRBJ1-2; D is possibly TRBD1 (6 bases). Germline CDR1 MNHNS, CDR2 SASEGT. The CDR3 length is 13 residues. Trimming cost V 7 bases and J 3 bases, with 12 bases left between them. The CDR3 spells CASTTGQDYGYTF. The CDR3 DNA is TGTGCCAGCACCACGGGACAAGACTATGGCTACACCTTC.

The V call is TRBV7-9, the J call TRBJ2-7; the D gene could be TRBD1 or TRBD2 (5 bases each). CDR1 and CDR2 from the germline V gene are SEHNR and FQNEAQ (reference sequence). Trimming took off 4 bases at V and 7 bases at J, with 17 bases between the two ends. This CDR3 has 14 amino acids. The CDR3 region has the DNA TGTGCCAGCAGCTCCATGGGGACGATAGGTGAGCAGTACTTC. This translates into CASSSMGTIGEQYF. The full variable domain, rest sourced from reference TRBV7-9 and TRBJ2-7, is DTGVSQNPRHKITKRGQNVTFRCDPISEHNRLYWYRQTLGQGPEFLTYFQNEAQLEKSRLLSDRFSAERPKGSFSTLEIQRTEQGDSAMYLCASSSMGTIGEQYFGPGTRLTVT.

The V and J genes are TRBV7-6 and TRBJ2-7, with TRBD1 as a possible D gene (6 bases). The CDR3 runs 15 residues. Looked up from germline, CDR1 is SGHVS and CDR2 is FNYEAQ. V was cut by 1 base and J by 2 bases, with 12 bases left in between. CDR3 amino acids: CASSLGTGGAYEQYF. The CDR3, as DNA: TGTGCCAGCAGCTTAGGTACTGGGGGCGCCTACGAGCAGTACTTC.

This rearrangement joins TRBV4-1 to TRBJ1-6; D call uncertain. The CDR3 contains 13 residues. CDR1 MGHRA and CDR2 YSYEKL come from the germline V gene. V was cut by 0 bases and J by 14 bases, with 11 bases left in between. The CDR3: CASSQDALVTLHF. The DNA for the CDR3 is TGCGCCAGCAGCCAAGATGCCCTCGTCACCCTCCACTTT.

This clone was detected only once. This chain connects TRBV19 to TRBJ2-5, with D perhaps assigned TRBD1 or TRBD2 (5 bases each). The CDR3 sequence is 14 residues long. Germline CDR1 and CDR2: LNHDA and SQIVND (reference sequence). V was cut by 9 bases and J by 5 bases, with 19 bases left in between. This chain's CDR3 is CASRGMGREETQYF. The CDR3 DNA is TGTGCCAGCCGAGGGATGGGCAGGGAGGAGACCCAGTACTTC.

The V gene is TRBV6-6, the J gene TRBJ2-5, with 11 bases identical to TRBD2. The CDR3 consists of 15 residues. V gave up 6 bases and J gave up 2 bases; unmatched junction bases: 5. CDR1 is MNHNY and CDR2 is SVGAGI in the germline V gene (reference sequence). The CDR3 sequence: CASSIRLAGQETQYF. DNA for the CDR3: TGTGCCAGCAGCATCAGACTAGCGGGACAAGAGACCCAGTACTTC.

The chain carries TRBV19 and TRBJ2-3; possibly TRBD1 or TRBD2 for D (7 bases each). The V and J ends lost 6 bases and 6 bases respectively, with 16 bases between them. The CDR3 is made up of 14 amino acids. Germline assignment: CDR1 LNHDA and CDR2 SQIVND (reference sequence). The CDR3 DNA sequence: TGTGCCAGTAGCCCAGGGGGGGAAACGGATACGCAGTATTTT. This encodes CASSPGGETDTQYF.

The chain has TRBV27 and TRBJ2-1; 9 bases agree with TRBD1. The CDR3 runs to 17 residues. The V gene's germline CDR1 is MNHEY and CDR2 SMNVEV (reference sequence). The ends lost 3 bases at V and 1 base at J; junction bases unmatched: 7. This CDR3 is CASSFPGQGKSYNEQFF. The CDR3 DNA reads TGTGCCAGCAGTTTTCCGGGACAGGGAAAATCCTACAATGAGCAGTTCTTC.

CDR3 bases: TGTGCCAGCAGTGATGGGGCGGATCAGCCCCAGCATTTT. This gives the protein CASSDGADQPQHF. The chain recombines TRBV6-1 with TRBJ1-5; weak D call: TRBD1 (5 bases). Germline V gives CDR1 MNHNS, CDR2 SASEGT. This CDR3 comprises 13 residues. The V gene lost 3 bases and the J gene lost 5 bases, with 8 bases spanning the gap.